Listed here are 19 T cell receptor beta chains from one sample, sequenced in a study of post-analysis software for immune sequencing data. Findings and limits, study-wide: Patients had higher frequencies than controls of a few TRBV segments, including TRBV5-6, TRBV5-1 and TRBV20-1.

Unique molecular identifiers were carried by the TCR beta cDNA libraries. TCRdb fed the PCR reads into MiXCR, producing one record per CDR3 protein. The sample includes about 500,000 distinct CDR3 sequences, around 40% of them seen just once. Their specific antigens are unknown. Sample: blood. These receptors all come from a girl under 18 with multiple sclerosis.

The CDR3 DNA follows: TGTGCCAGCAAACGGACAGGGGGCATCGAGACCCAGTACTTC. Protein sequence: CASKRTGGIETQYF. The V and J genes are TRBV12-3 or TRBV12-4 and TRBJ2-5, with TRBD1 identical over 11 bases. This CDR3 comprises 14 residues. Germline trimming cut 7 bases from V and 5 bases from J; bases unmatched to any gene: 6.

This clonotype was counted between two and nine times. V usage is TRBV28 and J usage is TRBJ2-3; D is uncertain. Germline CDR1 is MDHEN and CDR2 is SYDVKM. V shed 3 bases and J shed 1 base, with 11 bases lying between them. The CDR3 length is 15 residues. The CDR3 protein is CASSLPGGGTDTQYF. In nucleotides, the CDR3 is TGTGCCAGCAGTTTGCCGGGTGGGGGCACAGATACGCAGTATTTT.

This clonotype was picked up a small number of times. The chain employs TRBV7-2 and TRBJ1-2, with 9 bases matching TRBD1. The CDR3 extends over 16 amino acids. CDR1 is SGHTA and CDR2 is FQGNSA in the germline V gene. The V gene end was trimmed by 2 bases and the J gene end by 2 bases; junction bases not matched to a gene: 6. CDR3 sequence: CASSLSGQGPNYGYTF. The CDR3 region has the DNA TGTGCCAGCAGCTTATCCGGACAGGGGCCCAACTATGGCTACACCTTC.

The J gene is TRBJ2-4, the V gene TRBV6-1, with 8 bases that match TRBD1. Germline V gene sequence: CDR1 MNHNS, CDR2 SASEGT. V gave up 2 bases and J gave up 3 bases; unmatched junction bases: 3. The CDR3 is 15 residues long. In DNA, the CDR3 is TGTGCCAGCAGTGAATTGACAGGGGTCAAAAACATTCAGTACTTC. Its translation is CASSELTGVKNIQYF.

For this clonotype: One end of the junction varies from germline; a read error may be responsible. The chain couples TRBV27 to TRBJ2-7; 9 bases fit TRBD2. CDR1 and CDR2 from the germline V gene are MNHEY and SMNVEV (reference sequence). The CDR3 contains 18 residues. The CDR3 region has the DNA TGTGCCAGCAGTTTATTTGCAGCAACCGGGGGACTAGCATACGGGCAGTACTTC. It codes for CASSLFAATGGLAYGQYF.

V and J are TRBV5-1 and TRBJ2-5, with D possibly called TRBD1 or TRBD2 (5 bases each). V was clipped by 7 bases and J by 2 bases, with 12 bases between them. Germline V CDR1 and CDR2: SGHRS, YFSETQ. The CDR3 runs 13 residues. This CDR3 is CASLGTAQETQYF. CDR3 nucleotide sequence: TGCGCCAGCCTCGGGACGGCGCAAGAGACCCAGTACTTC.

This clonotype was counted at least ten times. The J gene is TRBJ1-2, the V gene TRBV11-2; no clear D. The CDR3 covers 15 residues. The germline CDR1 and CDR2 sequences are SGHAT and FQNNGV. The V gene lost 1 base and the J gene lost 4 bases, with 13 bases spanning the gap. The CDR3: CASSLVRTALYGYTF. CDR3 nucleotides: TGTGCCAGCAGCTTAGTTCGAACAGCCCTCTATGGCTACACCTTC.

V and J are TRBV2 and TRBJ2-7; D may be TRBD1 or TRBD2 (5 bases each). The V end was cut by 6 bases, the J end by 3 bases, with 9 bases between. From germline, CDR1 is SNHLY and CDR2 FYNNEI. This CDR3 is built from 12 residues. CDR3 bases: TGTGCCAGCAGGCCGGGACGCTACGAGCAGTACTTC. Translating gives CASRPGRYEQYF.

There are a few counts of this clonotype. The rearrangement uses TRBV12-3 or TRBV12-4 and TRBJ2-5, with 7 bases that match TRBD1. TRBJ2-7 matches the DNA end more closely, so the J call is doubtful. This CDR3 comprises 14 residues. For the CDR3, the DNA is TGTGCCAGCAGTCCCTGGGACAGATACTACGAGCAGTACTTC. Its protein is CASSPWDRYYEQYF.

To note about this clonotype: Just one base apart from a much larger clone, this may be a read error. The chain joins TRBV15 to TRBJ1-1; D is undetermined. V dropped 7 bases and J dropped 6 bases, with 18 bases sitting between them. Looked up from germline, CDR1 is LNHNV and CDR2 is YYDKDF (reference sequence). CDR3 size: 14 residues. CDR3: CATNYGNLDAEAFF. The DNA for the CDR3 is TGTGCCACCAACTACGGGAATTTGGACGCTGAAGCTTTCTTT.

In this sample, this clonotype turned up a few times. This chain uses TRBV4-1 with TRBJ2-7; 9 bases fit TRBD1. This CDR3 region has 15 residues. V trimming: 3 bases; J trimming: 5 bases; junction bases outside the gene matches: 8. Germline V lookup: CDR1 MGHRA, CDR2 YSYEKL. CDR3 DNA sequence: TGCGCCAGCAGCCACCCGGGACAGGGTGATAACGAGCAGTACTTC. This translates into CASSHPGQGDNEQYF.

The rearrangement links TRBV7-8 to TRBJ2-3, with D possibly being TRBD2 (6 bases). This CDR3 region has 14 residues. The germline V and J ends were trimmed by 6 bases and 6 bases, with 16 bases remaining between them. CDR1 and CDR2 from the germline V gene are SGHVS and FQNEAQ. As DNA, the CDR3 is TGTGCCAGCAGGAGGGCGGGAACGGCGGATACGCAGTATTTT. Translation gives CASRRAGTADTQYF. Based on the CDR3 plus reference TRBV7-8 and TRBJ2-3, the full variable domain is GAGVSQSPRYKVAKRGQDVALRCDPISGHVSLFWYQQALGQGPEFLTYFQNEAQLDKSGLPSDRFFAERPEGSVSTLKIQRTQQEDSAVYLCASRRAGTADTQYFGPGTRLTVL.

This chain joins TRBV18 and TRBJ2-7; possibly TRBD1 for D (5 bases). V was clipped by 1 base and J by 0 bases, with 7 bases between them. CDR3 length: 14 residues. Germline CDR1 KGHSH, CDR2 LQKENI. This CDR3 reads CASSPLQGSYEQYF. The CDR3 DNA reads TGTGCCAGCTCACCACTCCAGGGCTCCTACGAGCAGTACTTC.

This chain connects TRBV11-2 to TRBJ1-2; D call uncertain. This CDR3 comprises 13 residues. V lost 5 bases and J lost 8, with 15 bases in between. The germline V gene has CDR1 SGHAT and CDR2 FQNNGV. CDR3 bases: TGTGCCAGCAGCCCCGGGGTAGCTAGCGGCTACACCTTC. As protein: CASSPGVASGYTF.

Written as DNA, the CDR3 is TGCAGTGCTCCCGGGGTAGCCGCTCTACCTAAAAACAATGAGCAGTTCTTC. Its protein is CSAPGVAALPKNNEQFF. V and J are TRBV20-1 and TRBJ2-1; tentative D call: TRBD2 (5 bases). Trimming took 5 bases from V and 5 from J, leaving 25 bases between them. CDR3 length: 17 amino acids. Germline V CDR1 and CDR2: DFQATT, SNEGSKA (reference sequence).

The gene calls are TRBV20-1 and TRBJ2-3; D gene uncertain. Per the germline V gene, CDR1 is DFQATT and CDR2 is SNEGSKA (reference sequence). Trimming took off 1 base at V and 5 bases at J, with 7 bases between the two ends. The CDR3 is 12 amino acids. CDR3 protein: CSARGIVDTQYF. In DNA, the CDR3 is TGCAGTGCTAGAGGTATTGTAGATACGCAGTATTTT.

This chain connects TRBV20-1 to TRBJ2-7, with 7 bases aligning to TRBD2. The CDR3 is made up of 15 amino acids. The germline V gene has CDR1 DFQATT and CDR2 SNEGSKA (reference sequence). After removal of 1 base from V and 0 bases from J, the junction contained 6 bases not matched to a gene. The CDR3 region is CSARGLANSSYEQYF. The CDR3 coding sequence is TGCAGTGCTAGAGGACTAGCCAACAGCTCCTACGAGCAGTACTTC.

This clonotype was detected only a few times. This chain links TRBV29-1 with TRBJ1-4; TRBD1 is a possible D gene (5 bases). Deletions cut 7 bases from V and 4 bases from J, with 13 bases between. This CDR3 has 13 amino acids. Germline CDR1 SQVTM, CDR2 ANQGSEA. The CDR3 nucleotides read TGCAGCGCTCCCGGGACGGATAATGAAAAACTGTTTTTT. The encoded protein is CSAPGTDNEKLFF.

A note on this clonotype: The germline gene is not matched at one end of the junction; a read error may be the cause. The chain is built from TRBV7-3 and TRBJ2-3, with D perhaps assigned TRBD1 or TRBD2 (5 bases each). Germline V gene lookup returns CDR1 SGHTA and CDR2 FQGTGA. The CDR3 has 16 residues. CDR3 region: CASSATSGTITGTQYF. In DNA, the CDR3 is TGTGCCAGCAGCGCCACCTCCGGGACCATCACAGGTACGCAGTATTTT.